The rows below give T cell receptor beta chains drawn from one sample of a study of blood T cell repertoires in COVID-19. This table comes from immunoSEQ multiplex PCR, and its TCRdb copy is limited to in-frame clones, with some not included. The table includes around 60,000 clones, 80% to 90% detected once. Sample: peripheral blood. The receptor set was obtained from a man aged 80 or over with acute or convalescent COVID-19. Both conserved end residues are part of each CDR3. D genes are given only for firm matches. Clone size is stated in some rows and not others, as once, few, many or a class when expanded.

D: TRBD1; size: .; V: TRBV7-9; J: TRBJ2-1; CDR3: CASSSTGGTYNEQFF; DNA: TGTGCCAGCAGCTCCACAGGGGGGACCTACAATGAGCAGTTCTTC
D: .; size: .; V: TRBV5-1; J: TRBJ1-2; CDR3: CASSLAGLRGYTF; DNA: TGCGCCAGCAGCTTGGCCGGTCTCCGCGGCTACACCTTC
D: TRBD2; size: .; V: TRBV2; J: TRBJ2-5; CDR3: CASRGTSGSGETQYF; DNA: TGTGCCAGCAGAGGGACTAGCGGGAGTGGGGAGACCCAGTACTTC
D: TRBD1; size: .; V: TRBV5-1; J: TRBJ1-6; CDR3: CASSLAQGESPLHF; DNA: TGCGCCAGCAGCTTAGCACAGGGGGAGTCACCCCTCCACTTT
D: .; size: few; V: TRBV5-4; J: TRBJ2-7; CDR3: CASSFERSYEQYF; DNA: TGTGCCAGCAGCTTCGAGCGTTCCTACGAGCAGTACTTC
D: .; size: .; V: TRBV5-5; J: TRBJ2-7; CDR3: CASSLRDKDSYEQYF; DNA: TGTGCCAGCAGCTTGCGGGACAAAGACTCCTACGAGCAGTACTTC
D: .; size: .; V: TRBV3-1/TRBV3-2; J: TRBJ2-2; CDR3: CASSPRDRNTGELFF; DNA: TGTGCCAGCAGCCCGCGAGACAGAAACACCGGGGAGCTGTTTTTT
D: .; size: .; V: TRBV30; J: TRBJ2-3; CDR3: CAWSAYAVSTDTQYF; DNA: TGTGCCTGGAGTGCTTATGCGGTGTCCACAGATACGCAGTATTTT
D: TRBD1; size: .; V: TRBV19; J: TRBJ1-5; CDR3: CASSTPGQAERWSNQPQHF; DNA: TGTGCCAGTAGTACGCCGGGACAGGCAGAACGGTGGAGCAATCAGCCCCAGCATTTT
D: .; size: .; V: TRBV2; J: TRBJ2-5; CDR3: CAGNLRQSGETQYF; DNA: TGTGCCGGCAACCTAAGACAGTCTGGGGAGACCCAGTACTTC
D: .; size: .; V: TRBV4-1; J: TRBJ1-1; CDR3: CASSQGPNTEAFF; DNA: TGCGCCAGCAGCCAAGGGCCAAACACTGAAGCTTTCTTT
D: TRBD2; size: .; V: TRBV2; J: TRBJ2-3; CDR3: CATAGGASTDTQYF; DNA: TGTGCCACCGCGGGGGGGGCCAGCACAGATACGCAGTATTTT
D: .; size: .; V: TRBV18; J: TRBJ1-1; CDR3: CASSPRAVEGAFF; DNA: TGTGCCAGCTCACCACGCGCCGTCGAGGGAGCTTTCTTT
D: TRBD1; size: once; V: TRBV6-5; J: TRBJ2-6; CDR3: CASRQGSGANVLTF; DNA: TGTGCCAGCCGACAGGGCTCTGGGGCCAACGTCCTGACTTTC
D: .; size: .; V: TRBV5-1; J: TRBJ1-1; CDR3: CASSLMGTTEAFF; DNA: TGCGCCAGCAGCTTAATGGGCACCACTGAAGCTTTCTTT
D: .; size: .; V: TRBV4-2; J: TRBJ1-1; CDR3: CASSQEVGTKNTEAFF; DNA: TGTGCCAGCAGCCAAGAAGTAGGGACTAAAAACACTGAAGCTTTCTTT
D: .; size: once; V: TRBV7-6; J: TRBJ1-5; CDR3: CASSAADNQPQHF; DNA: TGTGCCAGCAGCGCCGCGGACAATCAGCCCCAGCATTTT
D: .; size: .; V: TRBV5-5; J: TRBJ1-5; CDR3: CASSPRQGLDQPQHF; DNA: TGTGCCAGCAGCCCCCGCCAGGGCCTCGATCAGCCCCAGCATTTT
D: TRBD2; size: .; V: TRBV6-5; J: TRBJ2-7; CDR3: CASSRLAGTYEQYF; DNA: TGTGCCAGCAGTCGGCTAGCGGGAACCTACGAGCAGTACTTC
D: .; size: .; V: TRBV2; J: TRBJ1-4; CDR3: CASSEARGEGEKLFF; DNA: TGTGCCAGCAGTGAAGCACGCGGGGAAGGTGAAAAACTGTTTTTT